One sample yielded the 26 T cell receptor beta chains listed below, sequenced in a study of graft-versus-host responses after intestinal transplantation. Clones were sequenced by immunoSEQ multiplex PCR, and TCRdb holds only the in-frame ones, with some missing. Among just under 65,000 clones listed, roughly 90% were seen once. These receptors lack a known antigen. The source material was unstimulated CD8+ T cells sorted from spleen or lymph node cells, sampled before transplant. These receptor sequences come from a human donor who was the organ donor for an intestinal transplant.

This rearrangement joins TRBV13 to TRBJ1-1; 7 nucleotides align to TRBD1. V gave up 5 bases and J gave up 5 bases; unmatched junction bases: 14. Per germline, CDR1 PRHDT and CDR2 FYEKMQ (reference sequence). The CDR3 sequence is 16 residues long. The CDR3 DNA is TGTGCCAGCAGCGACCCACCCGAGACAGGGAATACTGAAGCTTTCTTT. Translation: CASSDPPETGNTEAFF.

The CDR3 protein is CASSREIWTRKNIQYF. DNA of the CDR3: TGTGCCAGCAGCCGCGAGATCTGGACTCGTAAAAACATTCAGTACTTC. This chain links TRBV7-2 with TRBJ2-4, with D possibly being TRBD2 (5 bases). From germline, CDR1 is SGHTA and CDR2 FQGNSA. This CDR3 has 16 amino acids. Between the trimmed V and J ends, which lost 5 bases and 4 bases, there was a span of 18 bases.

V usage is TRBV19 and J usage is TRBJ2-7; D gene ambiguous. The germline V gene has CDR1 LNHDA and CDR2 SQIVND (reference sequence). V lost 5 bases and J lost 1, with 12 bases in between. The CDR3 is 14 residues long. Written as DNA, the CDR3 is TGTGCCAGTAGTCTGGTGGCGGAGTCCTACGAGCAGTACTTC. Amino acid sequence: CASSLVAESYEQYF.

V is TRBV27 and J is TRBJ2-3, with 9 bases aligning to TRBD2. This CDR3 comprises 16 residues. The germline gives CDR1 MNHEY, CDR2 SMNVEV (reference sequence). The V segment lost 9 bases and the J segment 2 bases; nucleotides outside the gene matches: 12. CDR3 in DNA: TGTGCCAGGAGCGGCCGAGCGGGAGGTTCCACAGATACGCAGTATTTT. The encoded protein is CARSGRAGGSTDTQYF.

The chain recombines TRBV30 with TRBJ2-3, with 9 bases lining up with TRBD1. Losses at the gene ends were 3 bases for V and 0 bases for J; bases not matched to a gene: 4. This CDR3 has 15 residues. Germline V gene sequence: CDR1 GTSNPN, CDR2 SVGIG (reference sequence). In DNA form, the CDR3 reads TGTGCCTGGAGGGGGACAGGGACAAGCACAGATACGCAGTATTTT. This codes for CAWRGTGTSTDTQYF.

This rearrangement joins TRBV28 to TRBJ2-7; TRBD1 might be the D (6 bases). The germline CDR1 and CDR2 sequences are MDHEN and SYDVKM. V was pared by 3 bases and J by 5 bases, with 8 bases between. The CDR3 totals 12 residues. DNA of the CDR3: TGTGCCAGCAGTTTCACAGGGAACGAGCAGTACTTC. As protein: CASSFTGNEQYF.

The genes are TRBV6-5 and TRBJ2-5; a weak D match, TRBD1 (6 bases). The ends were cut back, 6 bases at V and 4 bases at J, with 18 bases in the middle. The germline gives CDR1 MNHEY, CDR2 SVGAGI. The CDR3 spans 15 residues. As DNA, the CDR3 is TGTGCCAGCAGCCCAGGGGAGAGGCGATCAGAGACCCAGTACTTC. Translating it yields CASSPGERRSETQYF.

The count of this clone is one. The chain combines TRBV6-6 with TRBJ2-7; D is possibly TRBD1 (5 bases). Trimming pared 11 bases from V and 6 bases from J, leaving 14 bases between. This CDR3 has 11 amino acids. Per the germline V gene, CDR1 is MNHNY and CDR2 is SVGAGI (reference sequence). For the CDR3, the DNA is TGTGCCGGTGGGGCTGACAGCGAGCAGTACTTC. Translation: CAGGADSEQYF.

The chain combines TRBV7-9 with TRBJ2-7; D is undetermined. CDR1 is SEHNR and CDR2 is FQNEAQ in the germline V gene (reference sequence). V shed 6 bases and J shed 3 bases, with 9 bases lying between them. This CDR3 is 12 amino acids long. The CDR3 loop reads CASSSLSYEQYF. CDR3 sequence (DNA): TGTGCCAGCAGTTCACTGAGCTACGAGCAGTACTTC.

CDR3 nucleotide sequence: TGCGCCAGCAGCCAAGATCGACACGCAGTGAACACTGAAGCTTTCTTT. Translation gives CASSQDRHAVNTEAFF. J is TRBJ1-1 and V is TRBV4-3; D call uncertain. V lost 0 bases and J lost 0, with 11 bases in between. The germline V gene has CDR1 LGHNA and CDR2 YSLEER. CDR3 length: 16 amino acids.

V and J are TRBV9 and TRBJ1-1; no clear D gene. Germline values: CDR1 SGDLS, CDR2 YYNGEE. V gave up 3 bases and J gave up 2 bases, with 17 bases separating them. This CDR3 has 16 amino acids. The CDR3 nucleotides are TGTGCCAGCAGCGAGTCCCCTGACACGACCAACACTGAAGCTTTCTTT. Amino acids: CASSESPDTTNTEAFF.

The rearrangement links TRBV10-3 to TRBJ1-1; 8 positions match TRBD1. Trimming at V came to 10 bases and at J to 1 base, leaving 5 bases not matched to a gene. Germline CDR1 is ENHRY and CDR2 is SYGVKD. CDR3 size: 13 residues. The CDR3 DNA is TGTGCCACCGGACAGGGAAAGAACACTGAAGCTTTCTTT. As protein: CATGQGKNTEAFF.

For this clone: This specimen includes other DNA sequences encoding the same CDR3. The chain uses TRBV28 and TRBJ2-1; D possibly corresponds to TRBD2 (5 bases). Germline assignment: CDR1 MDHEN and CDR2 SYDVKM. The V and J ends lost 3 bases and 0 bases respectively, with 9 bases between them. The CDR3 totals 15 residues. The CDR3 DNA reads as TGTGCCAGCAGTTTGTCGGGGAGCTCCTACAATGAGCAGTTCTTC. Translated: CASSLSGSSYNEQFF. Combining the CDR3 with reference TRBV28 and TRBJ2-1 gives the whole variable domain DVKVTQSSRYLVKRTGEKVFLECVQDMDHENMFWYRQDPGLGLRLIYFSYDVKMKEKGDIPEGYSVSREKKERFSLILESASTNQTSMYLCASSLSGSSYNEQFFGPGTRLTVL.

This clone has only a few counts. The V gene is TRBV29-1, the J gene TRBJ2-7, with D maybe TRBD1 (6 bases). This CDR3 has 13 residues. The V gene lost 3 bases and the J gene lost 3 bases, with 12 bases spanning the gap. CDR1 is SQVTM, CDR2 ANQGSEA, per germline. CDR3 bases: TGCAGCGTTGAGGACAGATACGACTACGAGCAGTACTTC. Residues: CSVEDRYDYEQYF.

In nucleotides, the CDR3 is TGTGCCATCAGTGAGTCAACAGGGGGCCAAGAGACCCAGTACTTC. Protein sequence: CAISESTGGQETQYF. This rearrangement joins TRBV10-3 to TRBJ2-5, with 8 bases that match TRBD1. This CDR3 is built from 15 residues. Germline V gene lookup returns CDR1 ENHRY and CDR2 SYGVKD. The ends lost 0 bases at V and 1 base at J; junction bases unmatched: 1.

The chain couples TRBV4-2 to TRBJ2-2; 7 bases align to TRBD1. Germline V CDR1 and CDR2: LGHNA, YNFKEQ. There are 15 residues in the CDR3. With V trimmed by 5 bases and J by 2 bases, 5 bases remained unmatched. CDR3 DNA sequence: TGTGCCAGCAGCTCCGGGACAGATAACACCGGGGAGCTGTTTTTT. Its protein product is CASSSGTDNTGELFF.

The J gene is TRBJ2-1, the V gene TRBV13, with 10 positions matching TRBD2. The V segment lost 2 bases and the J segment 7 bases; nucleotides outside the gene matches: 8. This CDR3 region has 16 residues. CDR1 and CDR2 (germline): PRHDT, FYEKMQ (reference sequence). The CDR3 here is CASSLRSGREKNEQFF. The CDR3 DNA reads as TGTGCCAGCAGCTTAAGGAGCGGGAGGGAAAAAAATGAGCAGTTCTTC.

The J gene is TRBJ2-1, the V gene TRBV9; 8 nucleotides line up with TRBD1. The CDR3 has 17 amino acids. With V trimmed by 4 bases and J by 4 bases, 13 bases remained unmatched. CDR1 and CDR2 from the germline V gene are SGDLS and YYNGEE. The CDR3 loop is CASSLHPGQDTYNEQFF. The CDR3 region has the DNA TGTGCCAGCAGCTTACACCCGGGACAGGACACTTACAATGAGCAGTTCTTC.

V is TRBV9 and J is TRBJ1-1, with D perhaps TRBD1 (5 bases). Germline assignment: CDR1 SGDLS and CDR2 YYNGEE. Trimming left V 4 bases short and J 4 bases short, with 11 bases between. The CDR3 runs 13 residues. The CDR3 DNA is TGTGCCAGCAGCACAGGACGGTTCACTGAAGCTTTCTTT. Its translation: CASSTGRFTEAFF.

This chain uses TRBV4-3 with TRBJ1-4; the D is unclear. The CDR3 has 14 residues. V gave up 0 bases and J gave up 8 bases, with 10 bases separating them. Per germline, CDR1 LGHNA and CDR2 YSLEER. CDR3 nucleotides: TGCGCCAGCAGCCAAGAAGAGGGCCAAGAAAAACTGTTTTTT. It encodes CASSQEEGQEKLFF.

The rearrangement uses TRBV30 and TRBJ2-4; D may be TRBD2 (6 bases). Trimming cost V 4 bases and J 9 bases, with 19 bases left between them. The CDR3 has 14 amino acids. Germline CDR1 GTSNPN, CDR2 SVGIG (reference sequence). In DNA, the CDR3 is TGTGCCTGGAATGCGGGAAGGGGATACGGCATTCAGTACTTC. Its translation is CAWNAGRGYGIQYF.

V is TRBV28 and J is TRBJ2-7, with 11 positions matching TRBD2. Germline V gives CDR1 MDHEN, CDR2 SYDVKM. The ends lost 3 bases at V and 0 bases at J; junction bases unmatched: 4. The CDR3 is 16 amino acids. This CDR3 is CASSFWLAGGSYEQYF. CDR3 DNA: TGTGCCAGCAGTTTTTGGCTAGCGGGAGGCTCCTACGAGCAGTACTTC.

CDR3 nucleotide sequence: TGTGCCAGCACCTCTCTCAGGCCGTTCGATGAAAAACTGTTTTTT. Its translation: CASTSLRPFDEKLFF. The V call is TRBV28, the J call TRBJ1-4; D unresolved. Trimming removed 7 bases at V and 6 bases at J, with 18 bases between. Germline V gives CDR1 MDHEN, CDR2 SYDVKM. The CDR3 covers 15 residues.

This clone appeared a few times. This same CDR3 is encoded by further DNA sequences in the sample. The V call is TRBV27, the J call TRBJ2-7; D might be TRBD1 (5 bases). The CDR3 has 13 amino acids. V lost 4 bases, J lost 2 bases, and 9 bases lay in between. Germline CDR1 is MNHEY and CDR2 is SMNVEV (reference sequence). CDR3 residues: CASSSGPPYEQYF. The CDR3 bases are TGTGCCAGCAGTTCAGGGCCCCCCTACGAGCAGTACTTC.

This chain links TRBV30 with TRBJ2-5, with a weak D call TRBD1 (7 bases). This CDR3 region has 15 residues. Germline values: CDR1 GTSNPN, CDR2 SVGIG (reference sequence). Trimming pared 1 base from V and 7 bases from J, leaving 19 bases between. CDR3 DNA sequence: TGTGCCTGGAGTGGAGGAGGGGGCATAGTTCGGACCCAGTACTTC. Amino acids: CAWSGGGGIVRTQYF.

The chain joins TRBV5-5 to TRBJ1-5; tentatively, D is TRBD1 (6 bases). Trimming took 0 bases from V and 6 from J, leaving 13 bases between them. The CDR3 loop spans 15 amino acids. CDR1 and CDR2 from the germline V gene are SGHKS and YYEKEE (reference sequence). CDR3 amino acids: CASSLDRGIGQPQHF. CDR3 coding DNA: TGTGCCAGCAGCTTGGATAGGGGGATAGGTCAGCCCCAGCATTTT.